This T cell receptor beta chain was retrieved from a study of blood T cells in healthy people across ages. General study results and limits: Age showed a roughly linear inverse relationship with TCR beta diversity per million T cells.

A second roughly 6 to 12 cycle PCR used barcoded and J-beta primers. TCRdb used MiXCR to reprocess the 5' RACE reads, holding one entry per CDR3 protein. This table holds roughly 1 million distinct CDR3 sequences, roughly a quarter found once. This clonotype was recorded a few times. Its specificity is unknown. The CDR3 loop spans 14 amino acids. The germline V gene encodes CDR1 SGHRS and CDR2 YFSETQ. V dropped 1 base and J dropped 7 bases, with 12 bases sitting between them. The same data also contributed to another study, on T cells of mothers and their children. That investigation notes: The M1S primer of the second PCR added sample barcodes and 2-4 random nucleotides.

The V and J genes are TRBV5-1 and TRBJ1-3; D ambiguous. This TCR was sampled from a girl aged 2-15 years in good health. What was sequenced was blood. The CDR3 nucleotides are TGCGCCAGCAGCTTGCAGCCGGGCCTTAACACCATATATTTT. Translated, it gives CASSLQPGLNTIYF.